What follows is one T cell receptor beta chain and its context. The antigen is unknown. V shed 0 bases and J shed 0 bases, with 12 bases lying between them. CDR3 length: 17 amino acids. Germline lookup yields CDR1 LGHNA and CDR2 YNFKEQ. MiXCR, applied by TCRdb to the 5' RACE reads, yields one record per CDR3 protein. The data contain 750,000 to 850,000 distinct CDR3 sequences, roughly 12% of them singletons. The sample comes from a study of CD8 T cells in ankylosing spondylitis. Study-level points and caveats: Blood from ankylosing spondylitis patients appeared to carry a characteristic roughly eight-variant TCR beta motif.

The source is a male donor with ankylosing spondylitis. What was sequenced was blood, either unsorted or a sorted T cell fraction (not recorded which). The genes are TRBV4-2 and TRBJ2-4; D could derive from TRBD1 or TRBD2 (5 bases each). CDR3 sequence reads: CASSQDGGTIAKNIQYF. The CDR3 bases are TGTGCCAGCAGCCAAGATGGGGGAACTATAGCCAAAAACATTCAGTACTTC.